This T cell receptor beta chain was profiled in a study of cytomegalovirus exposure and HLA in healthy donors (dated 2017 in TCRdb). Concerning the study at large: An earlier analysis of roughly 570 of the donors reported about 300 Gb of sequence data and about 120 million unique TCR beta sequences obtained from about 170 million T cells. Across about 380 genotyped donors of the cohort, an average of roughly 250,000 unique TCR beta nucleotide sequences per donor were sequenced, and approximately 17% of those sequences were non-productive. In the later analysis, no new phenotypic data were used to find candidate immune exposures; instead, reliance was placed on TCR beta sequences and their occurrence across donors. Alongside the repertoire data, information on donor age, sex, ethnicity and CMV serostatus was compiled. An earlier analysis of 587 of the donors used high-throughput TCR beta sequencing to judge whether each TCR beta V gene segment behaved as functional or pseudogenic. Along with the approximately 700-subject first cohort, a separate validation cohort of over a hundred different subjects was used. A later genetic analysis took genome-wide SNP genotypes for about 55% of the 666 donors and used that subset as a discovery cohort. The study combined high-throughput TCR immunosequencing, statistical association of individual TCRs with disease status, and machine learning to predict cytomegalovirus infection status. Several DR-DQ haplotypes were handled as single units for association and clustering because linkage in the cohort was strong. HLA typing covered class I and class II loci at four-digit resolution. All discovery cohort repertoires had been generated using a single sequencing platform. The study aimed to test whether cataloging public T cell receptors could reveal signatures of past pathogen exposure. The number of typed donors differed by locus: about 629-630 for A, B, C, DRB1 and DQB1; approximately 520 for DQA1; 606 for DPA1; and some 450 for DPB1. The T cell repertoires of around 730 subjects were profiled by immunosequencing and related to cytomegalovirus serostatus. Among the roughly 380 genotyped donors, more than 70% belonged to the genetic ancestry cluster associated with self-reported Caucasian donors. To study patterns of TCR occurrence, a later analysis re-analyzed previously published TCR beta repertoires from 600 to 750 donors and added high-resolution HLA genotyping. An early release that covered some 640 HLA-typed donors contained 300 to 350 gigabases of sequencing data and 75 million to 100 million unique TCR sequences. Broader findings and caveats from the paper: A cluster of highly shared sequence variants was judged likely to represent a technical artifact of the sequencing pipeline. Linkage disequilibrium might explain the correlated functional status among segregating V segments, but an unknown experimental factor could not be excluded. In a later analysis, several top co-occurrence clusters were reported to appear linked to parvovirus B19, influenza, CMV and Epstein-Barr virus. In an earlier analysis of more than 500 of the donors, most TCR beta V segments appeared in productive rearrangements about 90% or about 30% of the time, broadly matching IMGT annotations. In a later genetic analysis, a missense DCLRE1C variant was associated with V-gene and J-gene trimming of TCR beta chains, and the association was replicated in an independent cohort. Presence/absence analyses assumed roughly uniform sequencing depth across donors, an assumption that may not hold. A later analysis found that TCR association rates varied across HLA loci, with DRB1 alleles showing the most associated TCRs and HLA-C alleles the fewest. In a later genetic analysis, fewer N-insertions in productive TCRs were reported among donors in an Asian-associated ancestry cluster than the roughly 700-donor mean. Three of the identified cytomegalovirus-associated TCR beta chains were confirmed in vitro to be specific for cytomegalovirus antigens. The study gave a list of 150 to 200 TCR beta chains associated with cytomegalovirus. Because counts were too low, roughly 17 rarely observed V segments, including chromosome 9 orphons, were left out of the earlier analysis of some 600 of the donors. For the cohort, immune exposure information was limited to CMV serostatus. This cohort had only TCR beta chains sequenced, and the lack of alpha or paired-chain data limited which features could be detected. At a false discovery rate of 0.05, a later analysis linked 15,000 to 20,000 TCR beta sequences to specific HLA alleles. The classifier was reported to diagnose cytomegalovirus status with high specificity and sensitivity in both the original cohort and the validation cohort. Because HLA typing was missing for some donors at each locus, association tests included only the typed subset. It was suggested by the authors that the approach could potentially be generalized to other disease states and immunological phenotypes. Some IMGT-functional V segments, including TRBV6-2 and TRBV6-3, could not be told apart with the 87-base-pair reads, so those segments were excluded. When HLA alleles, especially DR and DQ, strongly co-occurred, attributing TCR associations to individual alleles was difficult. In a later analysis, HLA-associated TCR beta chains were found to be more clonally expanded and to have lower generation probabilities than equally common non-associated chains. While some public TCRs were present in many individuals, most TCR sequences turned up only very rarely across donors. A further reported finding was that TCR beta sequences accurately predicted the HLA-A and HLA-B alleles for most subjects in the first cohort. In a later analysis, most CMV-associated TCR beta chains were found to appear HLA-restricted, with HLA associations seemingly driven largely by CMV exposure.

This clone was counted a few times. What antigen it recognizes has not been identified. It has no much larger one-base neighbor in the sample; base qualities were not kept. Relative to germline, V is 1 base shorter and J is 9 bases shorter, with 13 bases between their ends. The CDR3 covers 14 residues, taking in both the cysteine and the phenylalanine. The sequence is cut down to CDR3 DNA, 42 bases in frame from base 1. From a lookup of the germline V gene, CDR1 and CDR2 are SNHLY and FYNNEI. The cohort was made up of under 800 healthy bone marrow donors. At the time of sampling, every cohort member was nominally healthy, though immune exposures that went unrecorded were likely present. The donor tested CMV seronegative, placing the donor among the 350 or so seronegative members of the cohort. Each donor provided a peripheral blood sample, and peripheral blood mononuclear cells were used for TCR beta sequencing. Genomic DNA extraction from the blood cell samples was performed with the Qiagen DNeasy Blood Extraction Kit.

The receptor library was made with the immunoSEQ multiplex PCR assay. The multiplex PCR relied on a mix of 60 forward primers for TCR Vbeta segments and 13 reverse primers for TCR Jbeta segments. A multiplex PCR assay on genomic DNA amplified the CDR3 region of rearranged TCR beta genes. The Illumina HiSeq System was used to sequence the amplified TCR beta libraries as 87-base-pair reads. Turning to the authors' computational methods: Across the 500 to 700 repertoires, a later analysis counted approximately 83 million unique TCR beta chains, approximately 12 million of which were shared by at least two donors. To remove PCR and sequencing errors, raw reads were error-corrected and collapsed into unique sequences using a nearest-neighbor algorithm that merged closely related sequences. To assign V, D and J gene segments, CDR3 sequences were aligned to IMGT reference sequences. For a sequence to be retained, at least a six-nucleotide match to both a V gene segment and a J gene segment was required. A rearrangement counted as productive if the CDR3 had no stop codons and remained in frame with V and J, and every other rearrangement counted as non-productive. Following IMGT convention, CDR3 was defined as the stretch from the second conserved V-encoded cysteine to the conserved J-encoded phenylalanine. Sequences without an unambiguous match to a single V gene segment were excluded from the earlier analysis of about 600 of the donors. An earlier analysis of about 600 of the donors called V segments functional above 56.7% productive rearrangements and segregating when the between-donor standard deviation exceeded 5%. A statistical classification framework was built to diagnose cytomegalovirus status from the catalog of TCR beta chain sequences. A later analysis assigned V and J genes by comparing TCR nucleotide sequences with IMGT/GENE-DB human TR gene sequences. A later analysis assigned CDR3 sequences and most-parsimonious VDJ recombination scenarios with the TCRdist pipeline. A later analysis defined each TCR beta chain by its CDR3 amino acid sequence plus V-gene family, and excluded reads lacking a unique V-gene family. To address suspected cross-contamination and a sequencing artifact, a later analysis removed several hundred highly shared, low-generation-probability nucleotide sequences. For each public chain, a later analysis derived a clonal expansion index from normalized ranks of inferred template counts within each repertoire. Generation probabilities in a later analysis came from a VDJ recombination model fitted to out-of-frame rearrangements, and those results were checked against IGoR. Hypergeometric tests were used in a later analysis to score TCR-TCR, TCR-HLA and TCR-CMV co-occurrence, with a repertoire-size bias correction applied to the TCR pairs. A later analysis estimated false discovery rates by permuting HLA or CMV assignments 20 times. In a later analysis, co-occurring TCRs were grouped using DBSCAN, and TCRdist sequence similarity was added for clustering within HLA-allele-positive subsets. For co-occurrence clustering, repertoires with fewer than 30,000 or more than 120,000 public chains were excluded, along with roughly 5 repertoires with anomalous nucleotide sharing. The table was pulled from immuneACCESS by TCRdb, which kept in-frame rearrangements only. Such tables lose some clones; where checked, under half of the loss comes from unresolved V genes, and the rest has no known cause. That table supplies the V and J calls and clone size; D and trimming were determined from the DNA. A total of approximately 300,000 clones appear in this sample, about 80% of them only once. The ten largest clones capture over 0.3% of the sample.

Sequencing was performed on PBMCs. This TCR came from a girl between 2 and 10 years old in good health and CMV-seronegative. The V gene is TRBV2 and the J gene is TRBJ1-5; the D gene is perhaps TRBD1, from 6 matching bases. The base sequence is TGTGCCAGCAGTGAAGGGGCAGGGGAAAGGCCCCAGCATTTT. It is translated as CASSEGAGERPQHF.